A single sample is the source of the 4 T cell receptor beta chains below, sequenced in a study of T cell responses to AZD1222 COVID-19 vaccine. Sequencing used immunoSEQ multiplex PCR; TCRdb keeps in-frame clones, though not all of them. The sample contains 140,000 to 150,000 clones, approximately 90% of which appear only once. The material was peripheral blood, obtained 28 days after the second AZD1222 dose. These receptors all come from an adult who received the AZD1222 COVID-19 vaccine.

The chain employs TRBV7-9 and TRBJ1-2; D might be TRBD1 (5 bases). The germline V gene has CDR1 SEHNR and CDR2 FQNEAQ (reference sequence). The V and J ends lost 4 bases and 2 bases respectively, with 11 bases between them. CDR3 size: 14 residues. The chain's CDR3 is CASSSRDGNYGYTF. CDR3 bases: TGTGCCAGCAGCTCCCGGGACGGAAACTATGGCTACACCTTC.

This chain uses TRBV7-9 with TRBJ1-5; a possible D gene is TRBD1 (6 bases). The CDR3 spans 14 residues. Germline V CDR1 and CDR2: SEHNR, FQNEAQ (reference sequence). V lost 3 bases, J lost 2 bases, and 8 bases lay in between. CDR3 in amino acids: CASSFKGGNQPQHF. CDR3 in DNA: TGTGCCAGCAGCTTTAAGGGGGGCAATCAGCCCCAGCATTTT.

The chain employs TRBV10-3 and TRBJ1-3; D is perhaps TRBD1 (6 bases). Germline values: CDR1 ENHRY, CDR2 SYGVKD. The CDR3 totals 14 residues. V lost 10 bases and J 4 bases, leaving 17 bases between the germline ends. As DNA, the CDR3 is TGTGCCACCGATACAGGGAGTAGCGGAAACACCATATATTTT. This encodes CATDTGSSGNTIYF.

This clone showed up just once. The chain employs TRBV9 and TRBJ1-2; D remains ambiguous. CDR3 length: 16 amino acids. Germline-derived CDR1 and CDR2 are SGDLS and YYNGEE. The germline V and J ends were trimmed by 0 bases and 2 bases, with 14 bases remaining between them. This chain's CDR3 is CASSVGDYSWNYGYTF. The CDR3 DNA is TGTGCCAGCAGCGTAGGAGATTACAGTTGGAACTATGGCTACACCTTC.